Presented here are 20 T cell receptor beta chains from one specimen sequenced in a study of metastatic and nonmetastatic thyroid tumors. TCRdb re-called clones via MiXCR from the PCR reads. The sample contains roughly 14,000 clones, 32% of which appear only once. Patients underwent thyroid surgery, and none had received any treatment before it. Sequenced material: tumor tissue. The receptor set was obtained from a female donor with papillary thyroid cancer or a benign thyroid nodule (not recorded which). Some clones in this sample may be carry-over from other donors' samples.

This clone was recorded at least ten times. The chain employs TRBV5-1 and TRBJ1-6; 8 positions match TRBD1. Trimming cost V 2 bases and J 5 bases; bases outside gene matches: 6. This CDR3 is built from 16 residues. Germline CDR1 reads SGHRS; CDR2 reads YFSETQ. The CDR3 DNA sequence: TGCGCCAGCAGCTTACAGGGGGAAGGGGATAATTCACCCCTCCACTTT. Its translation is CASSLQGEGDNSPLHF. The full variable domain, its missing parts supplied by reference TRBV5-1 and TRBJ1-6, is KAGVTQTPRYLIKTRGQQVTLSCSPISGHRSVSWYQQTPGQGLQFLFEYFSETQRNKGNFPGRFSGRQFSNSRSEMNVSTLELGDSALYLCASSLQGEGDNSPLHFGNGTRLTVT.

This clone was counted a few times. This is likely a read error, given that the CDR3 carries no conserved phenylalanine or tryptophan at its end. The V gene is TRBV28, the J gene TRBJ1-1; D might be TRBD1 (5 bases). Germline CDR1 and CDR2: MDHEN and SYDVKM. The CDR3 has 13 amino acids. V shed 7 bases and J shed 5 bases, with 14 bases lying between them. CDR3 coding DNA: TGTGCCAGCACTCGACAGTTGCGGACTGAAGCTTTCTCT. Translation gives CASTRQLRTEAFS.

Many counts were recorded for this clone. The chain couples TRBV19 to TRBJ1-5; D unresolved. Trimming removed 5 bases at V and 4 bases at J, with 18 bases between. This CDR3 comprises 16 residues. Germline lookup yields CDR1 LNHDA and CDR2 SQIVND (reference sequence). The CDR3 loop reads CASSLALYPLNQPQHF. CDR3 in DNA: TGTGCCAGTAGTCTGGCCCTCTACCCCTTAAATCAGCCCCAGCATTTT. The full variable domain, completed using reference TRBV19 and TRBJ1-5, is DGGITQSPKYLFRKEGQNVTLSCEQNLNHDAMYWYRQDPGQGLRLIYYSQIVNDFQKGDIAEGYSVSREKKESFPLTVTSAQKNPTAFYLCASSLALYPLNQPQHFGDGTRLSIL.

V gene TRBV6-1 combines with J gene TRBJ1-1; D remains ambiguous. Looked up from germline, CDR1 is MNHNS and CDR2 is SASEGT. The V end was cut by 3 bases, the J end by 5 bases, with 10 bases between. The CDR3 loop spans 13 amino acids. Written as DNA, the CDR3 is TGTGCCAGCAGTGAGAGAGTAGGAACTGAAGCTTTCTTT. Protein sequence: CASSERVGTEAFF.

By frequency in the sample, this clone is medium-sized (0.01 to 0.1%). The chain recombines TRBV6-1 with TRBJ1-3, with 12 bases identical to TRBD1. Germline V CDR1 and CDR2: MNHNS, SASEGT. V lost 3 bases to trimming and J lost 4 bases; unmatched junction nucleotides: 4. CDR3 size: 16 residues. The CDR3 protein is CASSDPGTGGGNTIYF. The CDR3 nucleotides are TGTGCCAGCAGTGATCCCGGGACAGGGGGCGGAAACACCATATATTTT.

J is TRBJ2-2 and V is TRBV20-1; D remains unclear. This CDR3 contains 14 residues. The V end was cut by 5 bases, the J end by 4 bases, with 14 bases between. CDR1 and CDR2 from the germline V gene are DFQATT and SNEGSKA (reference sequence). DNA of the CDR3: TGCAGTGCTCCGGAAGTAAGGTCCACCGGGGAGCTGTTTTTT. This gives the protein CSAPEVRSTGELFF.

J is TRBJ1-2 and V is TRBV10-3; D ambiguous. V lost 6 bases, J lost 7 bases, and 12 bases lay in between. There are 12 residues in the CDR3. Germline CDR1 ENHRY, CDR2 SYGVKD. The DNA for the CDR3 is TGTGCCATCAGCTCCGACCGTGGTGGCTACACCTTC. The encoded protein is CAISSDRGGYTF.

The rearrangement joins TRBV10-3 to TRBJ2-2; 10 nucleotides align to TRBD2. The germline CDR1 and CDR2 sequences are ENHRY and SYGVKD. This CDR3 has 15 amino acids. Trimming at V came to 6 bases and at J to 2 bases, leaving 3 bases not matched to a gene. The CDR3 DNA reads TGTGCCATCAGCGGACTAGCGGTAAACACCGGGGAGCTGTTTTTT. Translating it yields CAISGLAVNTGELFF.

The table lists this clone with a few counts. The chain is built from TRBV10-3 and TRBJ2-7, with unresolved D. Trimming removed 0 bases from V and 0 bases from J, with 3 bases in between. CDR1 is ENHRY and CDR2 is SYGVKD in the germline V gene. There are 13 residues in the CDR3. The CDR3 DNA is TGTGCCATCAGTGAGTCGGCCTCCTACGAGCAGTACTTC. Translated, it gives CAISESASYEQYF.

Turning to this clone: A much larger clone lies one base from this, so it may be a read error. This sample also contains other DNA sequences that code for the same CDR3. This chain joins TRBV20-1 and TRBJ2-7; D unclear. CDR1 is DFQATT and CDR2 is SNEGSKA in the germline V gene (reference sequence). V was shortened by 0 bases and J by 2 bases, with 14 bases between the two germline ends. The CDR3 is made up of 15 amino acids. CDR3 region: CSARDFLQNTYEQYF. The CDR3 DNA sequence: TGCAGTGCTAGAGACTTTCTGCAGAACACCTACGAGCAGTACTTC.

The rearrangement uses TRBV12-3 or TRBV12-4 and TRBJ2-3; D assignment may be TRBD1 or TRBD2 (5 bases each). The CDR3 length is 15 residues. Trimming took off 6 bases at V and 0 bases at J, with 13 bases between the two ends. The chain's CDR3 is CASSLGVSSTDTQYF. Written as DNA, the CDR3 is TGTGCCAGCAGCCTGGGGGTCTCTAGCACAGATACGCAGTATTTT.

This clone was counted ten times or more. DNA for the CDR3: TGTGCCAGTAGTAACCGGACTGGAAAGAACACTGAAGCTTTCTTT. Translated, it gives CASSNRTGKNTEAFF. The chain combines TRBV19 with TRBJ1-1; D remains unclear. CDR1 and CDR2 from the germline V gene are LNHDA and SQIVND (reference sequence). Trimming left V 4 bases short and J 1 base short, with 13 bases between. CDR3 length: 15 residues.

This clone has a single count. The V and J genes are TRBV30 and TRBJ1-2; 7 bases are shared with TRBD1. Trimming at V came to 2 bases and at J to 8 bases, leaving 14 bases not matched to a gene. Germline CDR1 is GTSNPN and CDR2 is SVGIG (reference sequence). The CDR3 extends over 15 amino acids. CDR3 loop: CAWSIQLQGSDGYTF. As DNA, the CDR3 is TGTGCCTGGAGTATCCAGCTACAGGGGTCAGACGGCTACACCTTC. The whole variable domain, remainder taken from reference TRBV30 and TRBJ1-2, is SQTIHQWPATLVQPVGSPLSLECTVEGTSNPNLYWYRQAAGRGLQLLFYSVGIGQISSEVPQNLSASRPQDRQFILSSKKLLLSDSGFYLCAWSIQLQGSDGYTFGSGTRLTVV.

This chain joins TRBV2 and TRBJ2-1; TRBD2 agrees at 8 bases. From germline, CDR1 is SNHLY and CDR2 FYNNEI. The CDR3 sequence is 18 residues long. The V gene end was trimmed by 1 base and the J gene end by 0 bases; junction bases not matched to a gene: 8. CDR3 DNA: TGTGCCAGCAGTGAAGTGGCTAGCGGGTTAAGCTCCTACAATGAGCAGTTCTTC. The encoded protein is CASSEVASGLSSYNEQFF.

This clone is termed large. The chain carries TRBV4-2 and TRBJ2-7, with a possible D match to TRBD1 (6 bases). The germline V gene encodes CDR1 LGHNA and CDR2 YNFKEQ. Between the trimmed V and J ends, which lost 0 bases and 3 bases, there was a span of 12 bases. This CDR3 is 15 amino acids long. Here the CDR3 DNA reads TGTGCCAGCAGCCAAGAGGGGGCAGAACACTACGAGCAGTACTTC. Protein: CASSQEGAEHYEQYF.

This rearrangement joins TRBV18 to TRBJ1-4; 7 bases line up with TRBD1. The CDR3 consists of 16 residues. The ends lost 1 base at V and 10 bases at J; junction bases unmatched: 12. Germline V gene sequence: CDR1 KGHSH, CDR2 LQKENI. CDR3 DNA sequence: TGTGCCAGCTCACCACGGGGTCAGGGGGTTATCGGAAAACTGTTTTTT. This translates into CASSPRGQGVIGKLFF. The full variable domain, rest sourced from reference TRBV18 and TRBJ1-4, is NAGVMQNPRHLVRRRGQEARLRCSPMKGHSHVYWYRQLPEEGLKFMVYLQKENIIDESGMPKERFSAEFPKEGPSILRIQQVVRGDSAAYFCASSPRGQGVIGKLFFGSGTQLSVL.

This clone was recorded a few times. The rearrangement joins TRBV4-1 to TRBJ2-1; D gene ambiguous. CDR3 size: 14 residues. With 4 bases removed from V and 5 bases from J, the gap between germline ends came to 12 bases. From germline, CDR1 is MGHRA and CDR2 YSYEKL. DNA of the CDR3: TGCGCCAGCAGCCTTTCTAGAGTGAACAATGAGCAGTTCTTC. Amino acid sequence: CASSLSRVNNEQFF.

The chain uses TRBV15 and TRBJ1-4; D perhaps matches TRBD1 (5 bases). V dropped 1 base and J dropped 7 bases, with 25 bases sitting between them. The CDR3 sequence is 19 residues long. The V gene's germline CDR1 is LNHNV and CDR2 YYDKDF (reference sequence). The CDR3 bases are TGTGCCACCAGCAGAGGGGGAAAAGGTTCGGGGCGGATGCTTGAAAAACTGTTTTTT. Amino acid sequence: CATSRGGKGSGRMLEKLFF.

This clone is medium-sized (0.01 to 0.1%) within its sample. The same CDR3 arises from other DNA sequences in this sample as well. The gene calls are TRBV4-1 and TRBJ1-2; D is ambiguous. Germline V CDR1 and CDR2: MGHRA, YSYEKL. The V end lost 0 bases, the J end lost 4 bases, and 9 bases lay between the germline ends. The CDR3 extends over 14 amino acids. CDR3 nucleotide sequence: TGCGCCAGCAGCCAAGAGGACCGGGTCTATGGCTACACCTTC. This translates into CASSQEDRVYGYTF.

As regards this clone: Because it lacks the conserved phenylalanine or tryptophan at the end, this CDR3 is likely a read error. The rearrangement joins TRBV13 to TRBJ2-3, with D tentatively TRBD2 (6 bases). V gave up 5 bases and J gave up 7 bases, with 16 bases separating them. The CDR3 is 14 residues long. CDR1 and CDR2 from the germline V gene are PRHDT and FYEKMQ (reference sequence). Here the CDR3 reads CASSRIGRLNTQYL. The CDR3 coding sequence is TGTGCCAGCAGCCGTATCGGGAGATTGAATACGCAGTATCTT.